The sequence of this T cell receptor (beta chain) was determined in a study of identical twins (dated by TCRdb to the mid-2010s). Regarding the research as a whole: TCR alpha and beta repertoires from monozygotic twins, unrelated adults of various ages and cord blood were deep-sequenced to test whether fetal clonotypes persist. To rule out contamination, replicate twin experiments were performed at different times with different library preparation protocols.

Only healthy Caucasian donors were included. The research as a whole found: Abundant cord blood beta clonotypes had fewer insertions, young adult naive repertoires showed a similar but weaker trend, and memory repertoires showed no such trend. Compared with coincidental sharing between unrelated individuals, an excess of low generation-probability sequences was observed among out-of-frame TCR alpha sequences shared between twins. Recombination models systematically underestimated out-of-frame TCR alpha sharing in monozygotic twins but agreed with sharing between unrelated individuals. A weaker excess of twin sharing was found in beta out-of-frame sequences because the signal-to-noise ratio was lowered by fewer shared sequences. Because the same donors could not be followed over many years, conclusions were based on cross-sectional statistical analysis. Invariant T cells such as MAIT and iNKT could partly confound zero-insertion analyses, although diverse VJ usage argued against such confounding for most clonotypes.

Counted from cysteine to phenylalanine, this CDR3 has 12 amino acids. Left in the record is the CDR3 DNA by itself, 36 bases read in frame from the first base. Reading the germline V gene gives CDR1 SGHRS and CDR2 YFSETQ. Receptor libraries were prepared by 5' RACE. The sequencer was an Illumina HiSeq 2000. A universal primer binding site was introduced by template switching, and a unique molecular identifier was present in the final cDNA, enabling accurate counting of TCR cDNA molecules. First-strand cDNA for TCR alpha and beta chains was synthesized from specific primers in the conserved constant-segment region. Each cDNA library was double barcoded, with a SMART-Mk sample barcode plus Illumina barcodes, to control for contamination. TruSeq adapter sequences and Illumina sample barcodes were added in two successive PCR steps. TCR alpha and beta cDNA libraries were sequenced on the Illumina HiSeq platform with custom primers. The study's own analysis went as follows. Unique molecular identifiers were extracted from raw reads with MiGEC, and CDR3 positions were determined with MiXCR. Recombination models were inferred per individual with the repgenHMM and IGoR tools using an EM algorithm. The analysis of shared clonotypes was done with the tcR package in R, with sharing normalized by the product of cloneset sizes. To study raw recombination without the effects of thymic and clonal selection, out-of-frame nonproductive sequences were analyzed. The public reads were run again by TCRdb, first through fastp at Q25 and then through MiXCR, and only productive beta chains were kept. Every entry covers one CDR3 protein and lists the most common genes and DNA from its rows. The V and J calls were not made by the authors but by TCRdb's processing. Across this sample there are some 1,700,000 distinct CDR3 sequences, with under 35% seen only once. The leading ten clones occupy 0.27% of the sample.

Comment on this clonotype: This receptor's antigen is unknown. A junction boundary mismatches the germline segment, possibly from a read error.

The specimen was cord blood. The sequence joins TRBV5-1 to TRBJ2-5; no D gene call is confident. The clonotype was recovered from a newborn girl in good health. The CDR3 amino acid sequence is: CASILVQETQYF. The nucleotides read TGCGCCAGCATCTTGGTTCAGGAGACCCAGTACTTC.